This is a list of T cell receptor beta chains from one sample in a study of blood T cell repertoires in COVID-19. Sequenced by immunoSEQ multiplex PCR; TCRdb stores in-frame clones only, minus some. The sample records roughly 1,900 clones, roughly two thirds being singletons. Sequencing input: peripheral blood. Receptor source: a man between 65 and 85 years old with active COVID-19. Each CDR3 is given with its conserved first and last residue. The D gene is left open where the match is weak. Size tells how often a clone was seen (once, few, many) or the class of an expanded clone, and some rows leave it out.

D gene: TRBD2
J gene: TRBJ2-7
V gene: TRBV6-5
CDR3 length: 15
clone size: NA
CDR3 protein: CASSYGGGESYEQYF
CDR3 DNA: TGTGCCAGCAGTTACGGGGGAGGGGAATCCTACGAGCAGTACTTC

D gene: NA
J gene: TRBJ1-1
V gene: TRBV5-5
CDR3 length: 12
clone size: large
CDR3 protein: CASSPLGAEAFF
CDR3 DNA: TGTGCCAGCAGCCCACTCGGTGCTGAAGCTTTCTTT

D gene: NA
J gene: TRBJ2-7
V gene: TRBV27
CDR3 length: 13
clone size: NA
CDR3 protein: CASSFAESYEQYF
CDR3 DNA: TGTGCCAGCAGTTTCGCAGAATCCTACGAGCAGTACTTC

D gene: TRBD1
J gene: TRBJ2-7
V gene: TRBV27
CDR3 length: 18
clone size: once
CDR3 protein: CASSLSGPRQGSAYEQYF
CDR3 DNA: TGTGCCAGCAGTTTATCGGGGCCGAGACAGGGAAGCGCCTACGAGCAGTACTTC

D gene: NA
J gene: TRBJ1-1
V gene: TRBV29-1
CDR3 length: 12
clone size: NA
CDR3 protein: CSVMDSGGAAFF
CDR3 DNA: TGCAGCGTCATGGATTCCGGGGGGGCGGCTTTCTTT

D gene: NA
J gene: TRBJ1-1
V gene: TRBV7-9
CDR3 length: 13
clone size: once
CDR3 protein: CASSLGSTGEAFF
CDR3 DNA: TGTGCCAGCAGCTTAGGGAGTACAGGAGAAGCTTTCTTT

D gene: TRBD1
J gene: TRBJ1-1
V gene: TRBV9
CDR3 length: 15
clone size: NA
CDR3 protein: CASSQGATLNTEAFF
CDR3 DNA: TGTGCCAGCAGCCAGGGGGCTACATTGAACACTGAAGCTTTCTTT

D gene: NA
J gene: TRBJ1-1
V gene: TRBV7-9
CDR3 length: 15
clone size: NA
CDR3 protein: CASSPRGGKNTEAFF
CDR3 DNA: TGTGCCAGCAGCCCCCGTGGGGGGAAGAACACTGAAGCTTTCTTT

D gene: NA
J gene: TRBJ1-5
V gene: TRBV27
CDR3 length: 14
clone size: NA
CDR3 protein: CASKKRTDNQPQHF
CDR3 DNA: TGTGCCAGCAAGAAAAGGACAGATAATCAGCCCCAGCATTTT

D gene: TRBD2
J gene: TRBJ2-1
V gene: TRBV6-2/TRBV6-3
CDR3 length: 16
clone size: NA
CDR3 protein: CASSKGLAGWVDEQFF
CDR3 DNA: TGTGCCAGCAGTAAAGGGCTAGCGGGGTGGGTGGATGAGCAGTTCTTC

D gene: NA
J gene: TRBJ2-3
V gene: TRBV12-5
CDR3 length: 14
clone size: NA
CDR3 protein: CASGPGYDRDTQYF
CDR3 DNA: TGTGCTAGTGGTCCGGGGTACGACCGAGATACGCAGTATTTT

D gene: NA
J gene: TRBJ2-7
V gene: TRBV6-2/TRBV6-3
CDR3 length: 13
clone size: few
CDR3 protein: CASSPGVYYEQYF
CDR3 DNA: TGTGCCAGCAGTCCGGGGGTATACTACGAGCAGTACTTC

D gene: TRBD1
J gene: TRBJ1-2
V gene: TRBV29-1
CDR3 length: 14
clone size: NA
CDR3 protein: CSVERPGGVNGYTF
CDR3 DNA: TGCAGCGTTGAAAGGCCAGGGGGCGTGAATGGCTACACCTTC

D gene: NA
J gene: TRBJ2-1
V gene: TRBV28
CDR3 length: 12
clone size: NA
CDR3 protein: CASGWRYNEQFF
CDR3 DNA: TGTGCCAGCGGTTGGAGGTACAATGAGCAGTTCTTC

D gene: TRBD2
J gene: TRBJ2-7
V gene: TRBV6-5
CDR3 length: 16
clone size: few
CDR3 protein: CASSYRIAGGSYEQYF
CDR3 DNA: TGTGCCAGCAGTTACCGGATAGCGGGAGGCTCCTACGAGCAGTACTTC

D gene: NA
J gene: TRBJ1-2
V gene: TRBV5-6
CDR3 length: 15
clone size: NA
CDR3 protein: CASSLWTAGLAGYTF
CDR3 DNA: TGTGCCAGCAGCTTATGGACAGCGGGGTTGGCTGGCTACACCTTC

D gene: TRBD2
J gene: TRBJ2-7
V gene: TRBV5-1
CDR3 length: 17
clone size: NA
CDR3 protein: CASSPTLGLAGEAEQYF
CDR3 DNA: TGCGCCAGCAGCCCGACACTGGGACTAGCGGGAGAAGCCGAGCAGTACTTC

D gene: TRBD1
J gene: TRBJ2-2
V gene: TRBV10-3
CDR3 length: 15
clone size: NA
CDR3 protein: CAIREGTGRTGELFF
CDR3 DNA: TGTGCCATCAGAGAAGGGACAGGGAGAACCGGGGAGCTGTTTTTT

D gene: NA
J gene: TRBJ2-7
V gene: TRBV7-2
CDR3 length: 13
clone size: medium-sized
CDR3 protein: CASSLWASYEQYF
CDR3 DNA: TGTGCCAGCAGCTTATGGGCTTCCTACGAGCAGTACTTC

D gene: NA
J gene: TRBJ1-6
V gene: TRBV4-2
CDR3 length: 15
clone size: NA
CDR3 protein: CASSQEGQVGSPLHF
CDR3 DNA: TGTGCCAGCAGCCAAGAGGGGCAGGTGGGTTCACCCCTCCACTTT

D gene: NA
J gene: TRBJ2-7
V gene: TRBV2
CDR3 length: 14
clone size: NA
CDR3 protein: CASRGTPGGSEQYF
CDR3 DNA: TGTGCCAGCAGGGGGACACCCGGTGGCTCCGAGCAGTACTTC

D gene: TRBD1
J gene: TRBJ1-2
V gene: TRBV27
CDR3 length: 15
clone size: NA
CDR3 protein: CASSGGIGTGYGYTF
CDR3 DNA: TGTGCCAGCAGTGGGGGCATTGGGACAGGCTATGGCTACACCTTC

D gene: NA
J gene: TRBJ2-1
V gene: TRBV29-1
CDR3 length: 16
clone size: NA
CDR3 protein: CSVAPLSLVGQNEQFF
CDR3 DNA: TGCAGCGTTGCCCCATTAAGCCTAGTGGGTCAGAATGAGCAGTTCTTC

D gene: TRBD2
J gene: TRBJ2-5
V gene: TRBV5-6
CDR3 length: 15
clone size: NA
CDR3 protein: CASSTGLAGGPTQYF
CDR3 DNA: TGTGCCAGCAGCACGGGACTAGCGGGAGGGCCAACCCAGTACTTC

D gene: TRBD2
J gene: TRBJ2-1
V gene: TRBV19
CDR3 length: 16
clone size: NA
CDR3 protein: CASSIRSGGGYNEQFF
CDR3 DNA: TGTGCCAGTAGTATACGAAGCGGGGGGGGCTACAATGAGCAGTTCTTC

D gene: NA
J gene: TRBJ1-4
V gene: TRBV12-3/TRBV12-4
CDR3 length: 12
clone size: NA
CDR3 protein: CASSLTGEKLFF
CDR3 DNA: TGTGCCAGCAGTTTAACAGGTGAAAAACTGTTTTTT

D gene: NA
J gene: TRBJ1-1
V gene: TRBV19
CDR3 length: 11
clone size: NA
CDR3 protein: CASRRSTEAFF
CDR3 DNA: TGTGCCAGTAGGCGGAGCACTGAAGCTTTCTTT

D gene: TRBD1
J gene: TRBJ1-1
V gene: TRBV28
CDR3 length: 13
clone size: NA
CDR3 protein: CASSLRGPPQAFF
CDR3 DNA: TGTGCCAGCAGTTTGAGGGGGCCCCCCCAAGCTTTCTTT

D gene: TRBD1
J gene: TRBJ2-1
V gene: TRBV24-1
CDR3 length: 16
clone size: NA
CDR3 protein: CATSDPAGTGYNEQFF
CDR3 DNA: TGTGCCACCAGTGACCCAGCCGGGACAGGTTACAATGAGCAGTTCTTC

D gene: TRBD2
J gene: TRBJ2-5
V gene: TRBV19
CDR3 length: 13
clone size: few
CDR3 protein: CASSMTSRETQYF
CDR3 DNA: TGTGCCAGTAGTATGACTAGCAGAGAGACCCAGTACTTC

D gene: NA
J gene: TRBJ1-2
V gene: TRBV19
CDR3 length: 14
clone size: NA
CDR3 protein: CASSILAGNYGYTF
CDR3 DNA: TGTGCCAGTAGTATATTGGCGGGTAACTATGGCTACACCTTC

D gene: NA
J gene: TRBJ2-5
V gene: TRBV9
CDR3 length: 16
clone size: NA
CDR3 protein: CASSEARASVDRTQYF
CDR3 DNA: TGTGCCAGCAGCGAAGCCCGGGCTAGCGTCGATAGGACCCAGTACTTC

D gene: NA
J gene: TRBJ1-1
V gene: TRBV11-2
CDR3 length: 14
clone size: large
CDR3 protein: CASVLTRGFSEAFF
CDR3 DNA: TGTGCCAGCGTATTGACCAGGGGTTTCTCTGAAGCTTTCTTT

D gene: TRBD2
J gene: TRBJ2-3
V gene: TRBV6-6
CDR3 length: 14
clone size: NA
CDR3 protein: CAGGGLAGVGTQYF
CDR3 DNA: TGTGCCGGAGGGGGGCTAGCGGGAGTAGGCACGCAGTATTTT

D gene: NA
J gene: TRBJ1-6
V gene: TRBV6-5
CDR3 length: 16
clone size: NA
CDR3 protein: CASSYSISVRGSPLHF
CDR3 DNA: TGTGCCAGCAGTTACTCGATTTCCGTCAGGGGTTCACCCCTCCACTTT

D gene: NA
J gene: TRBJ2-3
V gene: TRBV11-2
CDR3 length: 13
clone size: NA
CDR3 protein: CASSLDGTDTQYF
CDR3 DNA: TGTGCCAGCAGCTTAGACGGCACAGATACGCAGTATTTT

D gene: TRBD1
J gene: TRBJ1-6
V gene: TRBV19
CDR3 length: 14
clone size: few
CDR3 protein: CASNPGQGDSPLHF
CDR3 DNA: TGTGCCAGCAATCCAGGACAGGGCGACTCACCCCTCCACTTT

D gene: TRBD2
J gene: TRBJ2-1
V gene: TRBV19
CDR3 length: 15
clone size: few
CDR3 protein: CASRSSGRYTNEQFF
CDR3 DNA: TGTGCCAGTCGGTCTAGCGGGAGGTATACCAATGAGCAGTTCTTC

D gene: NA
J gene: TRBJ2-7
V gene: TRBV7-8
CDR3 length: 17
clone size: NA
CDR3 protein: CASSLALRFRPFAEQYF
CDR3 DNA: TGTGCCAGCAGCTTAGCTCTGAGGTTCAGACCTTTTGCCGAGCAGTACTTC

D gene: TRBD2
J gene: TRBJ2-5
V gene: TRBV3-1/TRBV3-2
CDR3 length: 22
clone size: NA
CDR3 protein: CASSHTNTGLAGWRSIQETQYF
CDR3 DNA: TGTGCCAGCAGCCACACGAATACGGGACTAGCGGGGTGGCGTAGTATACAAGAGACCCAGTACTTC

D gene: NA
J gene: TRBJ1-1
V gene: TRBV19
CDR3 length: 11
clone size: NA
CDR3 protein: CASSHRTEAFF
CDR3 DNA: TGTGCCAGTAGTCACAGAACTGAAGCTTTCTTT

D gene: TRBD1
J gene: TRBJ1-3
V gene: TRBV6-6
CDR3 length: 14
clone size: NA
CDR3 protein: CASSYGQGGNTIYF
CDR3 DNA: TGTGCCAGCAGTTACGGACAGGGAGGAAACACCATATATTTT

D gene: TRBD2
J gene: TRBJ2-1
V gene: TRBV9
CDR3 length: 19
clone size: few
CDR3 protein: CASSARLGTSGSGYNEQFF
CDR3 DNA: TGTGCCAGCAGCGCCCGACTTGGGACTAGCGGGAGTGGGTACAATGAGCAGTTCTTC

D gene: NA
J gene: TRBJ1-2
V gene: TRBV18
CDR3 length: 15
clone size: medium-sized
CDR3 protein: CASSPPESEAYGYTF
CDR3 DNA: TGTGCCAGCTCACCACCGGAGTCAGAAGCCTATGGCTACACCTTC

D gene: NA
J gene: TRBJ2-1
V gene: TRBV6-2/TRBV6-3
CDR3 length: 15
clone size: NA
CDR3 protein: CASSRSGVSLDEQFF
CDR3 DNA: TGTGCCAGCAGTCGGTCGGGAGTATCTTTAGATGAGCAGTTCTTC

D gene: NA
J gene: TRBJ2-5
V gene: TRBV7-9
CDR3 length: 17
clone size: once
CDR3 protein: CASSSFSSRTPREAQYF
CDR3 DNA: TGTGCCAGCAGCTCATTCTCATCACGGACTCCTCGAGAGGCCCAGTACTTC

D gene: NA
J gene: TRBJ2-1
V gene: TRBV4-3
CDR3 length: 17
clone size: NA
CDR3 protein: CASSQETVSRTYNEQFF
CDR3 DNA: TGCGCCAGCAGCCAAGAGACAGTCTCAAGAACTTACAATGAGCAGTTCTTC

D gene: NA
J gene: TRBJ1-1
V gene: TRBV19
CDR3 length: 13
clone size: NA
CDR3 protein: CASTGGGNTEAFF
CDR3 DNA: TGTGCCAGTACGGGGGGCGGTAACACTGAAGCTTTCTTT

D gene: NA
J gene: TRBJ1-2
V gene: TRBV6-5
CDR3 length: 12
clone size: once
CDR3 protein: CASSYRRGGYTF
CDR3 DNA: TGTGCCAGCAGTTATAGGAGAGGAGGCTACACCTTC

D gene: NA
J gene: TRBJ2-3
V gene: TRBV10-3
CDR3 length: 14
clone size: few
CDR3 protein: CAISESPREDTQYF
CDR3 DNA: TGTGCCATCAGTGAGTCCCCCCGGGAGGATACGCAGTATTTT

D gene: NA
J gene: TRBJ1-2
V gene: TRBV24-1
CDR3 length: 13
clone size: large
CDR3 protein: CATKKSGYYGYTF
CDR3 DNA: TGTGCCACCAAGAAATCCGGGTACTATGGCTACACCTTC

D gene: NA
J gene: TRBJ2-7
V gene: TRBV5-6
CDR3 length: 14
clone size: few
CDR3 protein: CASSLPAEHYEQYF
CDR3 DNA: TGTGCCAGCAGCCTCCCCGCAGAACACTACGAGCAGTACTTC

D gene: NA
J gene: TRBJ1-2
V gene: TRBV6-5
CDR3 length: 16
clone size: NA
CDR3 protein: CASSYSATVFNYGYTF
CDR3 DNA: TGTGCCAGCAGTTACTCGGCAACAGTCTTTAACTATGGCTACACCTTC

D gene: NA
J gene: TRBJ2-7
V gene: TRBV11-2
CDR3 length: 16
clone size: NA
CDR3 protein: CASSLESAQGWYEQYF
CDR3 DNA: TGTGCCAGCAGCTTAGAATCGGCGCAGGGGTGGTACGAGCAGTACTTC

D gene: TRBD2
J gene: TRBJ2-1
V gene: TRBV19
CDR3 length: 14
clone size: NA
CDR3 protein: CASKGSGVGNEQFF
CDR3 DNA: TGTGCCAGTAAAGGGAGCGGGGTTGGGAATGAGCAGTTCTTC

D gene: NA
J gene: TRBJ2-7
V gene: TRBV9
CDR3 length: 15
clone size: NA
CDR3 protein: CASSPTLSGSYEQYF
CDR3 DNA: TGTGCCAGCAGCCCAACCCTGTCGGGGAGCTACGAGCAGTACTTC

D gene: NA
J gene: TRBJ2-1
V gene: TRBV7-2
CDR3 length: 14
clone size: once
CDR3 protein: CASRDRGGHNEQFF
CDR3 DNA: TGTGCCAGCAGGGACCGCGGGGGCCACAATGAGCAGTTCTTC

D gene: NA
J gene: TRBJ1-2
V gene: TRBV28
CDR3 length: 14
clone size: NA
CDR3 protein: CASSFSRVDYGYTF
CDR3 DNA: TGTGCCAGCAGTTTCTCGAGGGTTGACTATGGCTACACCTTC